Below, 14 T cell receptor beta chains from the same sample are listed, as sequenced in a study of T cell responses to AZD1222 COVID-19 vaccine. Profiled with immunoSEQ multiplex PCR; TCRdb holds only in-frame clones, not every one. The sample holds 150,000 to 200,000 clones, 80% to 95% seen once. The sample in question was peripheral blood, obtained on day 0 of AZD1222 vaccination. The receptor set was obtained from an adult in good health.

This clone was detected once. This chain connects TRBV14 to TRBJ2-3, with 8 bases lining up with TRBD2. This CDR3 spans 15 amino acids. The junction had 6 bases not matched to a gene; V was cut back by 1 base and J by 6 bases. CDR1 and CDR2 (germline): SGHDN, FVKESK. The chain's CDR3 is CASSQVQRGYDTQYF. CDR3 DNA: TGTGCCAGCAGCCAAGTCCAGCGGGGGTATGATACGCAGTATTTT.

V usage is TRBV7-2 and J usage is TRBJ1-1, with D possibly matching TRBD1 (5 bases). The CDR3 consists of 15 residues. Per the germline V gene, CDR1 is SGHTA and CDR2 is FQGNSA. Trimming stripped 1 base from V and 3 bases from J, with 12 bases between. Here the CDR3 reads CASSLVFQGDTEAFF. The CDR3 DNA follows: TGTGCCAGCAGCTTAGTGTTCCAGGGTGACACTGAAGCTTTCTTT. The full variable domain, with the rest looked up from reference TRBV7-2 and TRBJ1-1, is GAGVSQSPSNKVTEKGKDVELRCDPISGHTALYWYRQSLGQGLEFLIYFQGNSAPDKSGLPSDRFSAERTGGSVSTLTIQRTQQEDSAVYLCASSLVFQGDTEAFFGQGTRLTVV.

This clone showed up just a few times. The chain joins TRBV7-2 to TRBJ2-5; TRBD1 is a possible D gene (6 bases). This CDR3 has 15 amino acids. The germline V gene encodes CDR1 SGHTA and CDR2 FQGNSA. V gave up 5 bases and J gave up 6 bases, with 19 bases separating them. The CDR3 DNA is TGTGCCAGCAGCCTGGGGAGCGACAGGACGAAGACCCAGTACTTC. This encodes CASSLGSDRTKTQYF.

The chain is built from TRBV28 and TRBJ1-3; the D is unclear. The CDR3 is 14 residues long. V gave up 5 bases and J gave up 4 bases, with 12 bases separating them. Per germline, CDR1 MDHEN and CDR2 SYDVKM. The CDR3 coding sequence is TGTGCCAGCAGTGTTGGACGGGTGGGAAACACCATATATTTT. Protein: CASSVGRVGNTIYF.

The rearrangement uses TRBV4-3 and TRBJ2-2; no reliable D call. This CDR3 is 16 amino acids long. Per germline, CDR1 LGHNA and CDR2 YSLEER. The V gene lost 3 bases and the J gene lost 1 base, with 12 bases spanning the gap. Here the CDR3 reads CASSHPRGRNTGELFF. As DNA, the CDR3 is TGCGCCAGCAGCCACCCCCGCGGCAGGAACACCGGGGAGCTGTTTTTT.

This chain uses TRBV19 with TRBJ1-1, with 8 nucleotides matching TRBD1. Germline trimming cut 4 bases from V and 8 bases from J; bases unmatched to any gene: 3. The CDR3 has 12 amino acids. Germline loops: CDR1 LNHDA, CDR2 SQIVND (reference sequence). The CDR3 DNA sequence: TGTGCCAGTAGTACAGGGGGCGGAGAAGCTTTCTTT. It encodes CASSTGGGEAFF.

CDR3 DNA: TGTGCCAGCAGTTCAACACCGACAGGCCACCAAGAGACCCAGTACTTC. Translating it yields CASSSTPTGHQETQYF. The chain couples TRBV27 to TRBJ2-5; D is perhaps TRBD1 (6 bases). CDR1 is MNHEY, CDR2 SMNVEV, per germline (reference sequence). The V and J ends lost 4 bases and 0 bases respectively, with 15 bases between them. This CDR3 is built from 16 residues.

This chain joins TRBV12-3 or TRBV12-4 and TRBJ1-6; D not resolved. This CDR3 has 12 amino acids. V was shortened by 4 bases and J by 9 bases, with 7 bases between the two germline ends. CDR3 in amino acids: CASSSSSSPLHF. The CDR3 nucleotides read TGTGCCAGCAGTTCCTCTAGTTCACCCCTCCACTTT.

V is TRBV13 and J is TRBJ2-7; weak D call: TRBD2 (6 bases). The CDR3 loop spans 14 amino acids. Germline-derived CDR1 and CDR2 are PRHDT and FYEKMQ (reference sequence). The V end was cut by 4 bases, the J end by 0 bases, with 10 bases between. CDR3 coding DNA: TGTGCCAGCAGCTCCCTGACTAGCTCCTACGAGCAGTACTTC. Amino acid sequence: CASSSLTSSYEQYF.

The chain employs TRBV6-5 and TRBJ1-1; D is undetermined. The V end was cut by 2 bases, the J end by 11 bases, with 18 bases between. The CDR3 runs to 14 residues. The germline V gene has CDR1 MNHEY and CDR2 SVGAGI. The chain's CDR3 is CASSYERHGSGAFF. CDR3 DNA: TGTGCCAGCAGTTACGAGAGACACGGTTCGGGGGCTTTCTTT.

The chain employs TRBV5-1 and TRBJ1-4; maybe TRBD1 (6 bases). V lost 3 bases and J 3 bases, leaving 9 bases between the germline ends. There are 14 residues in the CDR3. Germline values: CDR1 SGHRS, CDR2 YFSETQ. CDR3: CASSSGQSNEKLFF. CDR3 DNA: TGCGCCAGCAGCTCTGGACAGTCTAATGAAAAACTGTTTTTT.

This rearrangement joins TRBV7-8 to TRBJ1-1, with a tentative D call TRBD1 (5 bases). Trimming took off 4 bases at V and 0 bases at J, with 12 bases between the two ends. Germline V lookup: CDR1 SGHVS, CDR2 FQNEAQ. The CDR3 spans 15 residues. The CDR3 coding sequence is TGTGCCAGCAGCTCTCCGGGACTCCTGAACACTGAAGCTTTCTTT. As protein: CASSSPGLLNTEAFF. The whole variable domain, remainder taken from reference TRBV7-8 and TRBJ1-1, is GAGVSQSPRYKVAKRGQDVALRCDPISGHVSLFWYQQALGQGPEFLTYFQNEAQLDKSGLPSDRFFAERPEGSVSTLKIQRTQQEDSAVYLCASSSPGLLNTEAFFGQGTRLTVV.

The genes are TRBV6-1 and TRBJ1-2; D is unresolved. V was clipped by 1 base and J by 4 bases, with 10 bases between them. Germline loops: CDR1 MNHNS, CDR2 SASEGT. This CDR3 contains 14 residues. The CDR3 DNA reads TGTGCCAGCAGTGAAGGTGGAAGAGTCTATGGCTACACCTTC. Protein sequence: CASSEGGRVYGYTF.

The chain combines TRBV12-3 or TRBV12-4 with TRBJ1-2; D is uncertain. The V end lost 6 bases, the J end lost 0 bases, and 8 bases lay between the germline ends. This CDR3 is built from 13 residues. The DNA of the CDR3 is TGTGCCAGCAGCGCGGGCCCTAACTATGGCTACACCTTC. This codes for CASSAGPNYGYTF.